The T cell receptor (beta chain) described here comes from a study of control samples from healthy donors and cancer patients (dated by TCRdb to the early 2020s). As for this clone: The specificity of this receptor is unknown. The sample holds no much larger clone one base away, and base qualities are not on file.

The method was the immunoSEQ multiplex PCR assay. In its TCRdb copy, this immuneACCESS table keeps in-frame sequences only and misses some clones. Where compared with another copy, unresolved V genes explain less than half of these, and the others have no known cause. The sample records under 65,000 clones, 80% to 90% of which are singletons. Together, the top ten hold about 13% of the sample. V loses 8 bases, J loses 0 bases, and the germline ends lie 11 bases apart. The germline V gene specifies MDHEN as CDR1 and SYDVKM as CDR2. The CDR3 holds 13 amino acids from the cysteine to the phenylalanine. The retained sequence is limited to the CDR3, 39 bases, with the frame set at the first base.

Sequencing input: PBMCs. The origin of this receptor is a woman aged 55-75 years with lung cancer. This chain joins TRBV28 to TRBJ2-7, with the D gene call left open. The CDR3 loop reads CASFTANSYEQYF. Here is the DNA: TGTGCCAGCTTTACAGCGAACTCCTACGAGCAGTACTTC.